The TCR beta chain under discussion was sequenced for a study of early T cells in non-severe SARS-CoV-2 infection. Study-level background: Sequencing used unsorted whole-blood bulk RNA, so chains lack pairing.

The germline CDR1 and CDR2 sequences are SQVTM and ANQGSEA. The CDR3 is 11 residues long. Trimming left V 0 bases short and J 10 bases short, with 9 bases between. Study-wide points: VDJdb matching, biased toward anti-spike CD8 responses, missed private and CD4 specificities.

This clonotype has only one observation. Its antigen remains unidentified. Individual cDNA molecules received unique molecular identifiers. Each CDR3 protein gets one entry after TCRdb re-called the 5' RACE reads with MiXCR. This sample has roughly 80,000 distinct CDR3 sequences, with about 15% found just once. The source is an adult who was a healthcare worker with PCR-confirmed SARS-CoV-2 infection or an uninfected control (not recorded which). The gene calls are TRBV29-1 and TRBJ1-1; D remains ambiguous. The sequencing input was whole blood. The CDR3 nucleotides read TGCAGCGTTGAAGATAGCGGGTTAGCTTTCTTT. Residues: CSVEDSGLAFF.